This TCR beta chain stems from a study of blood T cells in healthy people across ages (dated by TCRdb to about 2015). Concerning the study at large: In model experiments, template switching captured about one uniquely barcoded TCR beta cDNA molecule for every two T cells. To track age-related changes in TCR beta repertoire diversity, the study relied on deep sequencing normalized with unique cDNA molecular identifiers. The donors were divided into four age groups: young (average around 15 years), middle-aged (approximately 39), aged (approximately 62) and long-lived (about 90). For two donors (one aged 18 to 29 and one aged 80 or older), the study analyzed two additional independent replicas of 1 million unique cDNA reads from the same blood draw.

Libraries were constructed by 5' RACE. Sequencer: Illumina HiSeq 2500. A second PCR of about 6 to 12 cycles was run with a J-beta primer mix and a sample-barcoded 5' primer. A template-switch 5' adaptor carrying 12 random nucleotides introduced a unique molecular identifier onto each TCR beta cDNA molecule. Each sample yielded at least 3 million CDR3-containing paired-end reads. First-strand cDNA was synthesized from all RNA with the Mint cDNA synthesis kit, primed by a TRBC-specific oligonucleotide. Following uracil-DNA glycosylase treatment, all cDNA underwent a first 18-cycle PCR with the universal primers M1SS and BC2_uni_R. Per the authors' processing: Each sample was normalized by randomly selecting 1 million high-quality reads, each carrying a distinct molecular identifier. Instead of being binned into consensus sequences, reads that shared molecular identifiers were thrown out. MiTCR, run with a Q25 quality threshold and the strictest error-elimination algorithm, handled CDR3 identification, clonotype clustering and error correction. A nonparametric unseen species model with Euler transformation was used to estimate a lower bound on total TCR beta diversity. TCRdb reworked the public reads: Q25 trimming with fastp, MiXCR clone assembly, productive beta chains retained. Each entry is one CDR3 protein sequence, shown with its most common DNA and genes. TCRdb, rather than the study authors, made the V and J calls. In all, the sample holds about 840,000 distinct CDR3 sequences, and around 29% of those were seen once. The top ten hold roughly 10% of the sample.

Paper-wide results and their limitations: Conclusive comparison of naive and antigen-experienced compartments was prevented by the profiling of bulk unsorted PBMCs. Estimates of total diversity based on one million sequenced T cells were regarded as lower bounds and as underestimates. There was a strong correlation between observed TCR beta diversity and the percentage of naive T cells measured by flow cytometry. Because donor CMV infection status was unknown, age-related changes in expanded clonotypes were potentially confounded. Compared with the aged group, the long-lived group had more naive CD4+ T cells, fewer expanded clones and increased TCR diversity, suggesting age selection. Observed TCR beta diversity per million T cells fell roughly linearly with age, and a significant reduction was already apparent by age about 43.

This clonotype was picked up many times. It lacks a known antigen. Base qualities are not provided; no much larger clone lies one nucleotide away. Based on the germline V gene, the CDR1 and CDR2 sequences are SGHTA and FQGTGA. Relative to germline, V is 4 bases shorter and J is 4 bases shorter, with 9 bases between their ends. The CDR3 runs 13 residues from the cysteine to the phenylalanine. Left in the record is the CDR3 DNA by itself, 39 bases read in frame from the first base. The donors were roughly 39 Caucasian individuals from Russia, aged roughly 6 to 90 years, who were systemically healthy. Each donor gave 8 to 10 milliliters of peripheral blood, collected into EDTA-treated Vacutainer tubes. Ficoll-Paque density-gradient centrifugation was used to isolate PBMCs, with at least 6.5 million per sample. Total RNA, at least 5 micrograms per sample, was extracted from PBMCs with Trizol reagent. Naive CD45RAhigh/CD27high T cell percentages were measured by flow cytometry on a PBMC aliquot from every donor.

These sequences were also reported in another study, on T cells of mothers and their children. Per the second study: Nine systemically healthy Caucasian individuals served as donors, namely three mothers together with their six children. cDNA synthesis consumed the entire amount of extracted RNA, loaded at 1.5 ug RNA in each 15 ul reaction. Sample barcodes and 2-4 random nucleotides were added via the M1S primer in the second PCR. More than 8 million TCR beta CDR3 reads were obtained from each mother, and approximately 3 million reads were obtained from each child. Thymic selection similarly shapes TCR recombination output in related and unrelated pairs, with minor effect from inherited differences. Normalized repertoire overlap was always slightly but never significantly higher in related than unrelated mother-child pairs. No persistent microchimeric T cell clones were found, with a detection sensitivity of approximately 100 clones per million clonotypes. In the study, deep NGS was used to compare the TCR beta repertoires of mothers and children, and features distinguishing related mother-child pairs from unrelated individuals were sought. Mothers averaged about 37 +/- 4 years of age and children averaged around 10 +/- 4 years. After adapter ligation was performed with NEBNext reagents, the libraries were sequenced on an Illumina HiSeq 2000 with 100+100 nt paired-end reads. To prevent cross-contamination, the mother and child libraries were prepared one month apart and sequenced in separate runs. For each donor, between about 500,000 and 2,200,000 distinct TCR beta clonotypes were identified. Naive TCR beta clonotypes were estimated from low-frequency clonotypes matched to each donor's FACS-determined naive share, without sorting.

The source is a woman in her thirties or forties in good health. Sequencing was done on a sample of blood. The chain joins TRBV7-3 to TRBJ2-3, with the D gene call left open. The nucleotide sequence is TGTGCCAGCAGCTCCGTGAACGCAGATACGCAGTATTTT. This is translated as CASSSVNADTQYF.